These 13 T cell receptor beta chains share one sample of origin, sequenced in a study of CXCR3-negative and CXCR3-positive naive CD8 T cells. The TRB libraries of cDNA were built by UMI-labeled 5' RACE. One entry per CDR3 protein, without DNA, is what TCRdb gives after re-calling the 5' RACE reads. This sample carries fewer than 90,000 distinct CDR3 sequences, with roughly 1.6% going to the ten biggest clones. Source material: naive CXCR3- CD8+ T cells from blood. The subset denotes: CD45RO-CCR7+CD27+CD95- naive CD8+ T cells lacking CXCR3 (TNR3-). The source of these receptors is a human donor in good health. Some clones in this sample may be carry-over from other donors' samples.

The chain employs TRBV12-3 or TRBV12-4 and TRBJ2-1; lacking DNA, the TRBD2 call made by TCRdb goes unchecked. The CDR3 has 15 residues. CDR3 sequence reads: CASSLGPSSYNEQFF.

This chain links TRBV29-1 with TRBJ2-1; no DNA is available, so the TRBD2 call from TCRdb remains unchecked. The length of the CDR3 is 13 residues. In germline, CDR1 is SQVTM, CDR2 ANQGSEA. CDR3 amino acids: CSVEGLETDEQFF.

CDR3 amino acids: CASSDTSGSSYNEQFF. The V and J genes are TRBV6-4 and TRBJ2-1; TCRdb indicates TRBD2, and absent DNA this call remains unverified. The germline CDR1 and CDR2 sequences are MRHNA and SNTAGT. CDR3 length: 16 amino acids.

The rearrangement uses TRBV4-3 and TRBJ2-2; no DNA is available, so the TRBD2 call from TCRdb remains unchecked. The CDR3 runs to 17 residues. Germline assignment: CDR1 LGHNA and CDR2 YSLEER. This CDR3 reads CASSQEPGLSNTGELFF.

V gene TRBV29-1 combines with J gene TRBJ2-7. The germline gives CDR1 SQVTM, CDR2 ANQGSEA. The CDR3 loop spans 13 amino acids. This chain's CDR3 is CSARTGPYYEQYF.

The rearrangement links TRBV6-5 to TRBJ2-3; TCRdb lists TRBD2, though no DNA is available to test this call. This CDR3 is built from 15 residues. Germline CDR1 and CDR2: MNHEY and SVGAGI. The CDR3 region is CASSTSGGFTDTQYF.

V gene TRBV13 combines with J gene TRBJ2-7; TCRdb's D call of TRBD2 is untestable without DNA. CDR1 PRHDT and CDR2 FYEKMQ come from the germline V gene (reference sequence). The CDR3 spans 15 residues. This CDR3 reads CASSLGQGGPYEQYF.

CDR3 region: CASSRDTGSGANVLTF. The chain carries TRBV6-5 and TRBJ2-6; TCRdb reports TRBD1, a call that lacks DNA to check it against. Germline V lookup: CDR1 MNHEY, CDR2 SVGAGI. The CDR3 is 16 residues long.

CDR3 sequence reads: CASSASPVGNTIYF. This chain uses TRBV12-3 or TRBV12-4 with TRBJ1-3. This CDR3 is 14 amino acids long.

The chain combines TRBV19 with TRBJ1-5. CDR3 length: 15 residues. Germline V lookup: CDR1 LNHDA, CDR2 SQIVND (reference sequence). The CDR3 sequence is CASKETENSNQPQHF.

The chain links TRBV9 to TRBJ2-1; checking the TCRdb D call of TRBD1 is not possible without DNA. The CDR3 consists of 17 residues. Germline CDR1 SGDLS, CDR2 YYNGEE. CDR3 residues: CASSTYSGTANYNEQFF.

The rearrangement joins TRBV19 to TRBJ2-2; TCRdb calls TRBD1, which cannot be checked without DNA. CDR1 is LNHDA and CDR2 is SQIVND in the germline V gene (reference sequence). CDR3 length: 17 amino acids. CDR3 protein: CASSAQVTNANTGELFF.

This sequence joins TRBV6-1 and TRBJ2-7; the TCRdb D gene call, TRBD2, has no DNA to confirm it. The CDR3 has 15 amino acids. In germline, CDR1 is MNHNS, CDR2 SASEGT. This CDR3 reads CASRIETSGTYEQYF.